The 22 T cell receptor beta chains below all came from one sample that was sequenced in a study of cytotoxic CD8 clonotypes in ibrutinib-treated CLL. Sequencing was performed with immunoSEQ multiplex PCR; in TCRdb, only in-frame clones are kept and a portion is missing. Of 130,000 or so clones detected, roughly 84% appear once; the ten largest clones hold 2.5% to 3.5%. Source: PBMCs, taken after 24 months of ibrutinib treatment. These receptor sequences come from a human donor with chronic lymphocytic leukemia.

This chain connects TRBV27 to TRBJ2-2; 9 positions agree with TRBD1. Trimming at V came to 4 bases and at J to 4 bases, leaving 10 bases not matched to a gene. The CDR3 spans 17 residues. Germline V gene data show CDR1 as MNHEY and CDR2 as SMNVEV (reference sequence). CDR3 nucleotides: TGTGCCAGCAGTTCCCCGGGACAGGGTTTTGGCACCGGGGAGCTGTTTTTT. It specifies CASSSPGQGFGTGELFF.

The V and J genes are TRBV19 and TRBJ1-1; no reliable D call. V was pared by 8 bases and J by 3 bases, with 7 bases between. Germline CDR1 is LNHDA and CDR2 is SQIVND (reference sequence). The CDR3 totals 11 residues. The CDR3 loop is CASSEDTEAFF. Here the CDR3 DNA reads TGTGCCAGTTCTGAGGACACTGAAGCTTTCTTT.

The chain recombines TRBV19 with TRBJ1-4; possible D gene TRBD1, 5 bases. Trimming removed 0 bases from V and 0 bases from J, with 11 bases in between. CDR1 LNHDA and CDR2 SQIVND come from the germline V gene (reference sequence). The CDR3 consists of 17 residues. Written as DNA, the CDR3 is TGTGCCAGTAGTATAGATGTATGGGGCGCAACTAATGAAAAACTGTTTTTT. This encodes CASSIDVWGATNEKLFF.

The chain recombines TRBV7-3 with TRBJ2-5, with D possibly TRBD2 on 7 matching bases. CDR1 is SGHTA and CDR2 is FQGTGA in the germline V gene. This CDR3 contains 15 residues. Trimming pared 1 base from V and 4 bases from J, leaving 13 bases between. CDR3 amino acids: CASSLIGGPRETQYF. DNA for the CDR3: TGTGCCAGCAGCTTAATCGGGGGGCCTAGAGAGACCCAGTACTTC.

The genes are TRBV19 and TRBJ2-2, with D tentatively TRBD2 (6 bases). This CDR3 is built from 14 residues. Trimming pared 1 base from V and 6 bases from J, leaving 9 bases between. The V gene's germline CDR1 is LNHDA and CDR2 SQIVND (reference sequence). The CDR3 protein is CASSIVGGAGELFF. The DNA for the CDR3 is TGTGCCAGTAGTATAGTAGGAGGGGCCGGGGAGCTGTTTTTT.

This clone was counted once. The V gene is TRBV7-3, the J gene TRBJ1-2; unclear D gene. The V gene lost 1 base and the J gene lost 8 bases, with 14 bases spanning the gap. Germline lookup yields CDR1 SGHTA and CDR2 FQGTGA. The CDR3 totals 14 residues. The chain's CDR3 is CASSLIGQVGGYTF. CDR3 coding DNA: TGTGCCAGCAGCTTAATCGGCCAGGTCGGGGGCTACACCTTC.

This chain uses TRBV7-3 with TRBJ1-3; 8 nucleotides align to TRBD1. V shed 1 base and J 2 bases; nucleotides not matched to a gene: 10. CDR1 and CDR2 from the germline V gene are SGHTA and FQGTGA. The CDR3 totals 18 residues. The DNA for the CDR3 is TGTGCCAGCAGCTTAAGGATTCTGGGACAGGCGACTGGAAACACCATATATTTT. Translated: CASSLRILGQATGNTIYF.

V is TRBV27 and J is TRBJ2-7; the match to TRBD1 covers 8 bases. The germline V gene encodes CDR1 MNHEY and CDR2 SMNVEV (reference sequence). The CDR3 totals 14 residues. The ends lost 7 bases at V and 3 bases at J; junction bases unmatched: 8. CDR3 sequence (DNA): TGTGCCAGCAAGGGGACGGACAGGGACTACGAGCAGTACTTC. It translates to CASKGTDRDYEQYF.

The V gene is TRBV6-5, the J gene TRBJ1-3; D is ambiguous. Germline V gives CDR1 MNHEY, CDR2 SVGAGI. V gave up 0 bases and J gave up 2 bases, with 5 bases separating them. The CDR3 contains 14 residues. The CDR3 coding sequence is TGTGCCAGCAGTTACTCGATGACTGGAAACACCATATATTTT. Translating it yields CASSYSMTGNTIYF.

The chain recombines TRBV29-1 with TRBJ1-5; 8 bases map to TRBD1. The CDR3 runs to 13 residues. With 4 bases clipped from V and 3 bases from J, the junction kept 2 bases outside the gene matches. Germline loops: CDR1 SQVTM, CDR2 ANQGSEA. The DNA for the CDR3 is TGCAGCGTTGTGGACAGGGACAATCAGCCCCAGCATTTT. This translates into CSVVDRDNQPQHF.

Only a few counts were recorded for this clone. V is TRBV6-1 and J is TRBJ2-7, with 8 positions matching TRBD1. Losses at the gene ends were 0 bases for V and 3 bases for J; bases not matched to a gene: 10. Looked up from germline, CDR1 is MNHNS and CDR2 is SASEGT. The CDR3 totals 17 residues. This CDR3 is CASSEAIRRGQVYEQYF. The CDR3 DNA reads as TGTGCCAGCAGTGAAGCAATTCGGCGGGGACAGGTCTACGAGCAGTACTTC.

The gene calls are TRBV2 and TRBJ1-2; D is unclear. Trimming stripped 5 bases from V and 4 bases from J, with 11 bases between. This CDR3 comprises 13 residues. Germline V CDR1 and CDR2: SNHLY, FYNNEI. The CDR3 loop is CASSPRALYGYTF. The CDR3 DNA follows: TGTGCCAGCAGTCCCCGGGCCCTCTATGGCTACACCTTC.

The V and J genes are TRBV27 and TRBJ1-1, with 7 bases aligning to TRBD1. This CDR3 is built from 15 residues. Germline CDR1 reads MNHEY; CDR2 reads SMNVEV (reference sequence). The V and J ends lost 5 bases and 1 base, in that order; junction bases with no gene match: 7. CDR3 sequence (DNA): TGTGCCAGCAGTGGACAGGACGCGGGGAACACTGAAGCTTTCTTT. Its translation is CASSGQDAGNTEAFF.

This sequence joins TRBV10-3 and TRBJ2-5; D perhaps matches TRBD1 (6 bases). The length of the CDR3 is 14 residues. The germline V gene encodes CDR1 ENHRY and CDR2 SYGVKD. V lost 5 bases, J lost 1 base, and 11 bases lay in between. The CDR3 spells CAISTGQPQETQYF. The CDR3, as DNA: TGTGCCATCAGTACCGGACAGCCCCAAGAGACCCAGTACTTC.

To note about this clone: This CDR3 is also generated by other DNA sequences in the sample. The rearrangement uses TRBV18 and TRBJ2-7, with 8 bases identical to TRBD1. Trimming at V came to 3 bases and at J to 5 bases, leaving 3 bases not matched to a gene. This CDR3 is 13 amino acids long. Germline V gene lookup returns CDR1 KGHSH and CDR2 LQKENI. The DNA of the CDR3 is TGTGCCAGCTCACCGGGACAGGTCAACGAGCAGTACTTC. Encoded protein: CASSPGQVNEQYF. The variable domain in full, completed from reference TRBV18 and TRBJ2-7, reads NAGVMQNPRHLVRRRGQEARLRCSPMKGHSHVYWYRQLPEEGLKFMVYLQKENIIDESGMPKERFSAEFPKEGPSILRIQQVVRGDSAAYFCASSPGQVNEQYFGPGTRLTVT.

The chain has TRBV7-8 and TRBJ1-2; possible D gene TRBD1, 5 bases. V lost 0 bases and J 7 bases, leaving 18 bases between the germline ends. The CDR3 consists of 16 residues. From germline, CDR1 is SGHVS and CDR2 FQNEAQ. The CDR3 region has the DNA TGTGCCAGCAGCTTAGCTGGGTTTGTCAGGGCCGTTGGCTACACCTTC. Translation gives CASSLAGFVRAVGYTF.

This clone appeared a few times. The rearrangement joins TRBV6-1 to TRBJ1-1, with TRBD1 identical over 9 bases. Per germline, CDR1 MNHNS and CDR2 SASEGT. V shed 8 bases and J 3 bases; nucleotides not matched to a gene: 7. CDR3 length: 14 residues. The DNA of the CDR3 is TGTGCCAGCTCCCGGGACAGGGTGTACACTGAAGCTTTCTTT. It is translated as CASSRDRVYTEAFF.

The chain links TRBV9 to TRBJ2-1; D tentatively fits TRBD1 or TRBD2 (5 bases each). The germline gives CDR1 SGDLS, CDR2 YYNGEE. Trimming took 0 bases from V and 6 from J, leaving 10 bases between them. The CDR3 totals 14 residues. CDR3 nucleotide sequence: TGTGCCAGCAGCGTAGGGGGGACCCTCAATGAGCAGTTCTTC. Its translation is CASSVGGTLNEQFF.

This chain connects TRBV5-1 to TRBJ2-7; 7 nucleotides align to TRBD1. Germline V gene data show CDR1 as SGHRS and CDR2 as YFSETQ. The CDR3 covers 15 residues. J lost 4 bases, V lost 4 bases, and 11 bases had no gene match. The CDR3 region has the DNA TGCGCCAGCAGCGCCCGCCGGGACAGAGAATACGAGCAGTACTTC. Protein sequence: CASSARRDREYEQYF.

The chain carries TRBV10-1 and TRBJ2-3; 8 positions match TRBD2. The CDR3 length is 14 residues. Germline values: CDR1 WNHNN, CDR2 SYGVQD (reference sequence). V shed 3 bases and J 1 base; nucleotides not matched to a gene: 0. The CDR3 nucleotides are TGCGCCAGCAGTGAACTAGCGGGCACAGATACGCAGTATTTT. This translates into CASSELAGTDTQYF.

V and J are TRBV7-2 and TRBJ2-3; no firm D call. This CDR3 has 16 amino acids. The V and J ends lost 4 bases and 3 bases respectively, with 17 bases between them. The germline V gene encodes CDR1 SGHTA and CDR2 FQGNSA. CDR3 sequence reads: CASSYHETPKTDTQYF. In DNA, the CDR3 is TGTGCCAGCAGCTATCATGAGACTCCCAAAACAGATACGCAGTATTTT.

The chain uses TRBV7-2 and TRBJ1-1; 10 bases line up with TRBD1. Germline loops: CDR1 SGHTA, CDR2 FQGNSA. Trimming took 5 bases from V and 5 from J; bases not matched to a gene: 5. The CDR3 is 14 residues long. The CDR3 reads CASSDDRGRTEAFF. CDR3 in DNA: TGTGCCAGCAGCGACGACAGGGGGCGGACTGAAGCTTTCTTT. The whole variable domain, filled in from reference TRBV7-2 and TRBJ1-1, reads GAGVSQSPSNKVTEKGKDVELRCDPISGHTALYWYRQSLGQGLEFLIYFQGNSAPDKSGLPSDRFSAERTGGSVSTLTIQRTQQEDSAVYLCASSDDRGRTEAFFGQGTRLTVV.